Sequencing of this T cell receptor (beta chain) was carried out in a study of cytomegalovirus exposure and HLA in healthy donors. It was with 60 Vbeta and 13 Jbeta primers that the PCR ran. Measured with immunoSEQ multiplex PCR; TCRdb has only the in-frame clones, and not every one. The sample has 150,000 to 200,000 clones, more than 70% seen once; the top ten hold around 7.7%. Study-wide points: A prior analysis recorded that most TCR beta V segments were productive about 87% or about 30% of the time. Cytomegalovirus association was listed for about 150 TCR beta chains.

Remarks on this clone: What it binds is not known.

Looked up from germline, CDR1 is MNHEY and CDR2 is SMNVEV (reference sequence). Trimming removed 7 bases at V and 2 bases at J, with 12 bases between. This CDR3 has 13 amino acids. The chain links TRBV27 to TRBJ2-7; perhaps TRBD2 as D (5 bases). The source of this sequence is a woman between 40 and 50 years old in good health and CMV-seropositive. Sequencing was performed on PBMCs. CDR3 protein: CASKSPGAYEQYF. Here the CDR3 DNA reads TGTGCCAGCAAAAGCCCCGGGGCCTACGAGCAGTACTTC.